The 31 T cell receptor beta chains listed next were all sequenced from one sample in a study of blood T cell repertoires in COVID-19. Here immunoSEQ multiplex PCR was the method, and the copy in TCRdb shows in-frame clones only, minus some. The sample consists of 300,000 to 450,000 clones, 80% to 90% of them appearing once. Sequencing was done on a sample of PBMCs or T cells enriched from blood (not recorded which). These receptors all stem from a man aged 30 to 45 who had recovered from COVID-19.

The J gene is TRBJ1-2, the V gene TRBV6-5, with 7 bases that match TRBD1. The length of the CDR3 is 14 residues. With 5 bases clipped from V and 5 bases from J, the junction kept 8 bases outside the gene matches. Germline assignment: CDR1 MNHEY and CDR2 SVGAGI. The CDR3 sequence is CASSHDRESYGYTF. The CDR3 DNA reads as TGTGCCAGCAGTCATGACAGGGAGTCTTATGGCTACACCTTC.

The CDR3 spells CASSPTSNPGELFF. The DNA of the CDR3 is TGTGCCAGCTCACCGACTAGCAACCCCGGGGAGCTGTTTTTT. V is TRBV18 and J is TRBJ2-2; TRBD2 aligns across 7 bases. J gave up 6 bases and V 3 bases, and 4 bases lay outside the gene matches. CDR3 length: 14 amino acids. CDR1 and CDR2 (germline): KGHSH, LQKENI.

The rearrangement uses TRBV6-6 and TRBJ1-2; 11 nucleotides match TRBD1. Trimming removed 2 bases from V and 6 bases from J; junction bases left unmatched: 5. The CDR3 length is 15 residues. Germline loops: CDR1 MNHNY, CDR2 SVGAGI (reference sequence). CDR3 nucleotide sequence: TGTGCCAGCAGTTACACCCCGGGACAGGGGGATGGCTACACCTTC. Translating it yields CASSYTPGQGDGYTF.

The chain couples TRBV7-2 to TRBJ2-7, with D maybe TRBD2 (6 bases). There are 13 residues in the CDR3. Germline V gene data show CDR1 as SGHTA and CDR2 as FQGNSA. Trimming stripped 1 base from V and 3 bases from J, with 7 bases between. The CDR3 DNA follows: TGTGCCAGCAGCTTAGGCGGGGACTACGAGCAGTACTTC. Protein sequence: CASSLGGDYEQYF.

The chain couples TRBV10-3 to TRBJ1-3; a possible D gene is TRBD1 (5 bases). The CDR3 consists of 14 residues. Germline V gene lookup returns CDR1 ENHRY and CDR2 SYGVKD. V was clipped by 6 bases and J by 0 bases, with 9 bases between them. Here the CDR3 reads CAIRGASSGNTIYF. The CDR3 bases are TGTGCCATCAGAGGGGCCTCCTCTGGAAACACCATATATTTT.

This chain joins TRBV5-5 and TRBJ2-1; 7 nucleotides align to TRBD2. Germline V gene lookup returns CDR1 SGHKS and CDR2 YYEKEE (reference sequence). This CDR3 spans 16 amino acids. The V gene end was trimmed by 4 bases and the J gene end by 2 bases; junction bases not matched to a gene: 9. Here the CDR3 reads CASSTRGRDTYNEQFF. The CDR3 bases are TGTGCCAGCAGCACGCGGGGGAGAGACACCTACAATGAGCAGTTCTTC.

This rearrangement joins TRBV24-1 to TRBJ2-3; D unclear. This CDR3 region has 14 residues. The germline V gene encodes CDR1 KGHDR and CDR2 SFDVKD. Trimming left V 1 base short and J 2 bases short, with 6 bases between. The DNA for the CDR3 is TGTGCCACCAGTGATTTCCCCCTCACAGATACGCAGTATTTT. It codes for CATSDFPLTDTQYF.

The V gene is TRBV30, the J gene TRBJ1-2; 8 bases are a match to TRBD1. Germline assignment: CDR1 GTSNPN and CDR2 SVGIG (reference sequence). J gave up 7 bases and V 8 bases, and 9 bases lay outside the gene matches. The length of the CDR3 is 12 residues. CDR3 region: CAGFQGALGYTF. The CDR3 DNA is TGTGCCGGATTTCAGGGGGCGCTTGGCTACACCTTC.

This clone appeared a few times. The CDR3, as DNA: TGTGCCAGCAGCTCCCCCCTAGCGGGGGCGAACACCGGGGAGCTGTTTTTT. Translating gives CASSSPLAGANTGELFF. This sequence joins TRBV11-2 and TRBJ2-2; 10 bases are a match to TRBD2. This CDR3 spans 17 amino acids. Germline lookup yields CDR1 SGHAT and CDR2 FQNNGV. Trimming at V came to 4 bases and at J to 0 bases, leaving 5 bases not matched to a gene.

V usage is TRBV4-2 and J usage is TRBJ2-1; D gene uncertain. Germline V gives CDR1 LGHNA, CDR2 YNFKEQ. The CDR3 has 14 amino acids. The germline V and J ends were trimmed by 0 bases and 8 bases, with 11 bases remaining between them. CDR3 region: CASSQDPERDEQFF. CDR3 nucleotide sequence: TGTGCCAGCAGCCAAGATCCAGAACGGGATGAGCAGTTCTTC.

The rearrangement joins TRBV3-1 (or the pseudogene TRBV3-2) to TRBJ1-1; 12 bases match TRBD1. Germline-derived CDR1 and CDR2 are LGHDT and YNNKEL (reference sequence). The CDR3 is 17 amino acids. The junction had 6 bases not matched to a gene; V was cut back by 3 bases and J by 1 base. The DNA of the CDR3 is TGTGCCAGCAGCCACCCCGGGACAGGGGGCAGGAACACTGAAGCTTTCTTT. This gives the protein CASSHPGTGGRNTEAFF.

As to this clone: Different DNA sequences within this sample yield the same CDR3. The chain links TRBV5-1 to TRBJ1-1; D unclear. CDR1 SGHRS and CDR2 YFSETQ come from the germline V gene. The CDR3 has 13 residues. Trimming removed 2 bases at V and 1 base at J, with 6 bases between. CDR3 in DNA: TGCGCCAGCAGCTTCAACAGGAACACTGAAGCTTTCTTT. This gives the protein CASSFNRNTEAFF.

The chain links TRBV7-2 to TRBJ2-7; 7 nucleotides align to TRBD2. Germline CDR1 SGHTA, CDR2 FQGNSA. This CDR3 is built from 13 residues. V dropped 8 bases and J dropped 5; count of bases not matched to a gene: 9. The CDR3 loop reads CASGNRLANEQYF. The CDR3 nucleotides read TGTGCCAGCGGTAATAGACTAGCTAACGAGCAGTACTTC.

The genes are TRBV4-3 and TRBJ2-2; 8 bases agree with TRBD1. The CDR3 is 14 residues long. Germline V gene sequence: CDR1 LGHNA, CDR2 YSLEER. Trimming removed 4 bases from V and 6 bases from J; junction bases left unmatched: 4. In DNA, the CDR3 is TGCGCCAGCAGCCTTACAGGGGGATCCGGGGAGCTGTTTTTT. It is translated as CASSLTGGSGELFF.

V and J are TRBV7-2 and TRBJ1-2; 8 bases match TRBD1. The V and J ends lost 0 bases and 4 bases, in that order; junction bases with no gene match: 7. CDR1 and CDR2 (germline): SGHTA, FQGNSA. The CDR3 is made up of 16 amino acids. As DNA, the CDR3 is TGTGCCAGCAGCTTAGCGTGGGGACAGGAACTCTATGGCTACACCTTC. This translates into CASSLAWGQELYGYTF.

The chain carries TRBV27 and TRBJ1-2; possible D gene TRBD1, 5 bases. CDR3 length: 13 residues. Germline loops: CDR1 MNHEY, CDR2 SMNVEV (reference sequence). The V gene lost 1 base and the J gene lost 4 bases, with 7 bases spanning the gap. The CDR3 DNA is TGTGCCAGCAGTTTATTAAGGGGCTATGGCTACACCTTC. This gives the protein CASSLLRGYGYTF.

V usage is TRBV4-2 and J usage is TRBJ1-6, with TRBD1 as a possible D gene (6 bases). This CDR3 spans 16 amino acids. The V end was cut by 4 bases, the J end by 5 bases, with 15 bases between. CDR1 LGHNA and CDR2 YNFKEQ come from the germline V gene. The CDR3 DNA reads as TGTGCCAGCAGCCTCCAAGGGGCAGGGGATAATTCACCCCTCCACTTT. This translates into CASSLQGAGDNSPLHF.

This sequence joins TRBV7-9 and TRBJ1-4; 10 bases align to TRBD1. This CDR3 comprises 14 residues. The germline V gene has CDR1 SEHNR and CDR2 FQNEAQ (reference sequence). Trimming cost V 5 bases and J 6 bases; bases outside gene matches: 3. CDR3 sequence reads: CASSLGTGDEKLFF. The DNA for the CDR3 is TGTGCCAGCAGCCTCGGGACAGGGGATGAAAAACTGTTTTTT.

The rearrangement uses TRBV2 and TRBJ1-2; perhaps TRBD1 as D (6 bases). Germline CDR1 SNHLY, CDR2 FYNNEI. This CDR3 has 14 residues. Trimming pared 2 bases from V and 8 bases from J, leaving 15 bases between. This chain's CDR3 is CASSERQGFQGYTF. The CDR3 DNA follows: TGTGCCAGCAGTGAAAGGCAGGGGTTCCAGGGCTACACCTTC. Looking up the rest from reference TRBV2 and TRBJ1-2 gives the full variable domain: EPEVTQTPSHQVTQMGQEVILRCVPISNHLYFYWYRQILGQKVEFLVSFYNNEISEKSEIFDDQFSVERPDGSNFTLKIRSTKLEDSAMYFCASSERQGFQGYTFGSGTRLTVV.

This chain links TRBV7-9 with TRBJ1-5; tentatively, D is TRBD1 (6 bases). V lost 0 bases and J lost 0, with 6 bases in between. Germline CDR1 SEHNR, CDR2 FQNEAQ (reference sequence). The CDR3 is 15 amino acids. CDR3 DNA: TGTGCCAGCAGCTTAGCGGGACATAGCAATCAGCCCCAGCATTTT. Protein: CASSLAGHSNQPQHF. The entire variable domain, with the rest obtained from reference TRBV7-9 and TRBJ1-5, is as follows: DTGVSQNPRHKITKRGQNVTFRCDPISEHNRLYWYRQTLGQGPEFLTYFQNEAQLEKSRLLSDRFSAERPKGSFSTLEIQRTEQGDSAMYLCASSLAGHSNQPQHFGDGTRLSIL.

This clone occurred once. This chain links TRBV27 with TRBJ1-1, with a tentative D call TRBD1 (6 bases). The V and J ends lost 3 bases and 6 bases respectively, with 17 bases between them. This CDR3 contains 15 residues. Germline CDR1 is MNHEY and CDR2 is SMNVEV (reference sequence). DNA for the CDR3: TGTGCCAGCAGTTTGGGGGGGGCGCGAAACGCTGAAGCTTTCTTT. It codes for CASSLGGARNAEAFF.

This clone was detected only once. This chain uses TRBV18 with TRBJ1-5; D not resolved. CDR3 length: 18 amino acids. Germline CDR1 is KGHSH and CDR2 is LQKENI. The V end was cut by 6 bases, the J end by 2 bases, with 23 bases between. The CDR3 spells CASSQVAPTSGGNQPQHF. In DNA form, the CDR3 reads TGTGCCAGCTCCCAAGTGGCCCCGACGAGCGGGGGCAATCAGCCCCAGCATTTT. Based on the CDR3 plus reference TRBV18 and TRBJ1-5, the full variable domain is NAGVMQNPRHLVRRRGQEARLRCSPMKGHSHVYWYRQLPEEGLKFMVYLQKENIIDESGMPKERFSAEFPKEGPSILRIQQVVRGDSAAYFCASSQVAPTSGGNQPQHFGDGTRLSIL.

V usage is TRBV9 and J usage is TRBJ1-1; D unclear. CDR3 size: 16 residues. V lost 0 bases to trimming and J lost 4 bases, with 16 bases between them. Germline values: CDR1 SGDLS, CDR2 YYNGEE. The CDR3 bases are TGTGCCAGCAGCGTAGAATACCGGGGAGGCCGCACTGAAGCTTTCTTT. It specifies CASSVEYRGGRTEAFF.

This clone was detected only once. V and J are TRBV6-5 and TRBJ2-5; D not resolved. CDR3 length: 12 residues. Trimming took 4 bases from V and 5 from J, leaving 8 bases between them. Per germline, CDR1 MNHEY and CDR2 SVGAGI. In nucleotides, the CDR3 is TGTGCCAGCAGTTCTGAGAGTGAGACCCAGTACTTC. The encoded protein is CASSSESETQYF.

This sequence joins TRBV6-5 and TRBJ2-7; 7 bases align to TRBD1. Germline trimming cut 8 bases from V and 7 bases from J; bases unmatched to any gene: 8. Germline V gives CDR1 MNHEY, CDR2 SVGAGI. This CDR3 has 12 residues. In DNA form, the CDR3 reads TGTGCCAGCGCCCTGACAGGGAAGGAGCAGTACTTC. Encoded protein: CASALTGKEQYF.

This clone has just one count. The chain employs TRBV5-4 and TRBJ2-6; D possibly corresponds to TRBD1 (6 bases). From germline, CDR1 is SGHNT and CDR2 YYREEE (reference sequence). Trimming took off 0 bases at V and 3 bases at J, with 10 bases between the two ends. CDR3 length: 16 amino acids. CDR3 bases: TGTGCCAGCAGCTTGGGTTGGGGGCTTGGGGCCAACGTCCTGACTTTC. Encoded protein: CASSLGWGLGANVLTF.

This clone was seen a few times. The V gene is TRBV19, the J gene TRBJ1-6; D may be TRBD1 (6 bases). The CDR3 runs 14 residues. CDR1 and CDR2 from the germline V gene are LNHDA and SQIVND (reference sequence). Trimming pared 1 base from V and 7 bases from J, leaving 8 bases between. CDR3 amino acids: CASSIAGVNSPLHF. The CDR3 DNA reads TGTGCCAGTAGTATAGCAGGGGTAAATTCACCCCTCCACTTT.

CDR3 residues: CASTGEGKGAGGYTF. The CDR3 nucleotides read TGTGCCAGCACCGGCGAAGGGAAAGGGGCAGGAGGCTACACCTTC. The rearrangement links TRBV27 to TRBJ1-2, with a tentative D call TRBD1 (5 bases). Trimming shortened V by 7 bases and J by 8 bases, and 23 bases separated the two germline ends. The CDR3 length is 15 residues. CDR1 MNHEY and CDR2 SMNVEV come from the germline V gene (reference sequence).

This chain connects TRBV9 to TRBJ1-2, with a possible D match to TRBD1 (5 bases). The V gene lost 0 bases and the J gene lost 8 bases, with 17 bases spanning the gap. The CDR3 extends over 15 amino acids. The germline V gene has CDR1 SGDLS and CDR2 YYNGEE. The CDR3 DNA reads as TGTGCCAGCAGCGTAGACAAGGGAGGGGTTCGCGGCTACACCTTC. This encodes CASSVDKGGVRGYTF. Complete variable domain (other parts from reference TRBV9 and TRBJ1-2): DSGVTQTPKHLITATGQRVTLRCSPRSGDLSVYWYQQSLDQGLQFLIQYYNGEERAKGNILERFSAQQFPDLHSELNLSSLELGDSALYFCASSVDKGGVRGYTFGSGTRLTVV.

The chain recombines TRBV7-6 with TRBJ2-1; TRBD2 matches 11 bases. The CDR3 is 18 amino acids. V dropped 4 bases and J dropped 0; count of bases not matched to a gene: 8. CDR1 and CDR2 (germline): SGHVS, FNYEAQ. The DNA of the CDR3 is TGTGCCAGCAGCTCATGGACTAGCGGGCCTAGCTCCTACAATGAGCAGTTCTTC. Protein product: CASSSWTSGPSSYNEQFF.

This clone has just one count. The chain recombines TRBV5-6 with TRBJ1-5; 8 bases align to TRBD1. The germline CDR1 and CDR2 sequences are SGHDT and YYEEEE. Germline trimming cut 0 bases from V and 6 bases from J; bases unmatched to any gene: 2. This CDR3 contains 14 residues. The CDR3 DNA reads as TGTGCCAGCAGCTTGGCAGGGGGCGTTCAGCCCCAGCATTTT. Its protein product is CASSLAGGVQPQHF. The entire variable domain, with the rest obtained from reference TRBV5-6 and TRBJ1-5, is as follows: DAGVTQSPTHLIKTRGQQVTLRCSPKSGHDTVSWYQQALGQGPQFIFQYYEEEERQRGNFPDRFSGHQFPNYSSELNVNALLLGDSALYLCASSLAGGVQPQHFGDGTRLSIL.